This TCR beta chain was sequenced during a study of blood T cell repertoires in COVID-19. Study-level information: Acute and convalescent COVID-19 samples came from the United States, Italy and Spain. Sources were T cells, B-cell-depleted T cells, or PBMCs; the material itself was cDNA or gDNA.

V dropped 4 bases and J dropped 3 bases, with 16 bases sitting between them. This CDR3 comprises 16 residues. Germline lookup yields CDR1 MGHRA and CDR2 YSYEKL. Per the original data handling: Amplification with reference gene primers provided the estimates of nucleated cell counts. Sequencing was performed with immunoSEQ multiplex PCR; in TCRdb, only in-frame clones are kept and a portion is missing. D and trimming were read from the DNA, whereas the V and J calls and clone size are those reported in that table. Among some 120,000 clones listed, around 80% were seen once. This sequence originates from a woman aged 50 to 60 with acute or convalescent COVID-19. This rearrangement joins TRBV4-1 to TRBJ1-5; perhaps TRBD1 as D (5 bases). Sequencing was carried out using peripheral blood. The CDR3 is CASSRWGVVDNQPQHF. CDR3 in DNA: TGCGCCAGCAGCCGGTGGGGGGTTGTAGACAATCAGCCCCAGCATTTT.